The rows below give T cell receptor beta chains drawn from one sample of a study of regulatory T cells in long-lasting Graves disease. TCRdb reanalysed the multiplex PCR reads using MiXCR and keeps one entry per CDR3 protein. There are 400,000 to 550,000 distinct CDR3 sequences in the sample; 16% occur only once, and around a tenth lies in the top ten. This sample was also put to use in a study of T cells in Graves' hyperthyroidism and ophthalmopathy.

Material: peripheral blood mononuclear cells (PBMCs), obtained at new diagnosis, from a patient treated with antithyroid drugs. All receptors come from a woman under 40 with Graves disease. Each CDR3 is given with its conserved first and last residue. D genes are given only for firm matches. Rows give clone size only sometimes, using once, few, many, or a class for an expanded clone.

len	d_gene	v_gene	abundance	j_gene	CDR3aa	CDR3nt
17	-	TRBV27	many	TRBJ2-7	CASSLRSRGRDSYEQYF	TGTGCCAGCAGTTTAAGGAGTCGAGGGCGGGACTCCTACGAGCAGTACTTC
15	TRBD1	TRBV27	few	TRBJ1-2	CASGLTGDYNYGYTF	TGTGCCAGCGGCCTAACAGGGGATTACAACTATGGCTACACCTTC
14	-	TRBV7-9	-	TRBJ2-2	CASSLGQITGELFF	TGTGCCAGCAGCTTAGGACAAATCACCGGGGAGCTGTTTTTT
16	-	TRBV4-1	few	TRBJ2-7	CASSLSGNSQAYEQYF	TGCGCCAGCAGCCTCTCAGGGAACAGCCAAGCCTACGAGCAGTACTTC
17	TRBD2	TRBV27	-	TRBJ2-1	CASSFIGTSGSKNEQFF	TGTGCCAGCAGTTTTATAGGGACTAGCGGGAGCAAAAATGAGCAGTTCTTC
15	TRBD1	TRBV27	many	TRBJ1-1	CASSKPALGTARLFF	TGTGCCAGCAGTAAACCCGCTCTAGGGACAGCCCGCCTCTTCTTT
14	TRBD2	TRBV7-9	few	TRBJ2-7	CASSLLAVGYEQYF	TGTGCCAGCAGTTTACTAGCGGTGGGCTACGAGCAGTACTTC
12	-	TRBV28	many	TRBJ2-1	CASSSGRNKQFF	TGTGCCAGCAGTTCAGGTCGTAATAAGCAGTTCTTC
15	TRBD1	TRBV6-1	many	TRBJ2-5	CASSEAAGGTETQYF	TGTGCCAGCAGTGAAGCGGCAGGGGGCACAGAGACCCAGTACTTC
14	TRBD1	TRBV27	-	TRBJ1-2	CASRQGAGTYGYTF	TGTGCCAGCAGACAGGGGGCCGGGACCTATGGCTACACCTTC
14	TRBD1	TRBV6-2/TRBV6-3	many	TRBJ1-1	CASSSSGGSTEAFF	TGTGCCAGTTCGTCTTCAGGGGGCAGTACTGAAGCTTTCTTT
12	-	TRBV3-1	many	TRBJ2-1	CASSHGGFEQFF	TGTGCCAGCAGCCACGGAGGGTTTGAGCAGTTCTTC
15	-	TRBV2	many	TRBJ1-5	CASSDDRYSNQPQHF	TGTGCCAGCAGTGACGACAGGTATAGCAATCAGCCCCAGCATTTT
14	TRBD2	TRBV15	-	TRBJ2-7	CATSKAGLSYEQYF	TGTGCCACCAGCAAAGCGGGACTTTCCTACGAGCAGTACTTC
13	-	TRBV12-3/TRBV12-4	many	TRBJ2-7	CASSLGIGTISGF	TGTGCCAGCAGTTTAGGAATTGGGACGATTTCAGGGTTC
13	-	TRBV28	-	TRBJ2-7	CASSLQGRAEQYF	TGTGCCAGCAGTTTACAGGGGCGGGCCGAGCAGTACTTC